This is a list of T cell receptor beta chains from one sample in a study of OX40 agonist ivuxolimab in advanced cancers. The method was immunoSEQ multiplex PCR; TCRdb's version includes in-frame clones alone and lacks a portion of them. The sample lists 20,000 to 25,000 clones, around four fifths occurring once. The sequences come from CD4+ or CD8+ T cells sorted from blood, collected in a trial of the OX40 agonist ivuxolimab. The receptors come from an adult with an advanced solid tumor such as melanoma, head and neck, liver or kidney cancer. Each CDR3 is given without its conserved first and last residue. Fields, in order: V gene, D gene, CDR3 protein. D genes are given only for firm matches.

TRBV5-6,.,ASSWTTGELF
TRBV28,TRBD2,ASSLRLAGGPETDTQY
TRBV27,TRBD1,ASRWTGQYEQY
TRBV6-5,TRBD1,ASSEGQGSGYT
TRBV4-1,TRBD2,ASSLHLTSGSAYEQY
TRBV5-1,TRBD1,ASSLADRDYEQY
TRBV6-4,.,ASSEAGGTDTQY
TRBV7-9,TRBD2,ASSYRGRASGVNEQY
TRBV7-9,TRBD1,ASSPQDREGSTSYEQY
TRBV10-1,.,ASSYGPSYEQY
TRBV27,TRBD2,ASSLSGLGGTQY
TRBV28,TRBD2,ASSPLAGGRETQY
TRBV6-1,.,ASSGTLGGSRSNQPQH
TRBV5-1,.,ASSLVGGAEAF
TRBV27,.,ASSLYYRSTDTQY
TRBV7-3,TRBD1,ASSLTGAQGETQY
TRBV6-5,.,ASSDGQINYGYT
TRBV29-1,TRBD1,SASDREIGYT
TRBV19,.,ASSISDAEGYT
TRBV15,.,ATSRDGGGPGETQY
TRBV2,TRBD2,ASKGPGLAATDTQY
TRBV6-1,TRBD1,ASQGDREAGELF
TRBV28,.,ASSYGNSEGETQY
TRBV4-1,.,ASSQDRQSAYEQY
TRBV6-5,.,ASSYPTGELF
TRBV13,TRBD2,ASSPVGREHNEQF
TRBV7-9,.,ASSQSGANYGYT
TRBV7-9,.,ASSTVGTGGETQY
TRBV9,TRBD1,ASSALGQALETQY
TRBV28,.,ASSFSGNTIY
TRBV27,.,ASGFGTEKLF
TRBV30,.,AWSVAGMNTEAF
TRBV5-4,.,ASRETQY
TRBV7-9,TRBD1,ASRLGQAEETQY
TRBV7-9,.,ASSAPELSGRTDTQY
TRBV6-1,.,ASSFYEQY
TRBV4-1,TRBD1,ASSQLFTDRAYEQY
TRBV11-2,TRBD2,ASSRSAGLVGTDTQY
TRBV4-1,.,ASSQGTDRSYEQY
TRBV28,TRBD1,ASSLAPNPGQGTYEQY
TRBV29-1,TRBD1,SVEDLVQGAMETQY
TRBV2,.,ASRRSELTEAF
TRBV27,.,ASSFSGSHNEQF
TRBV7-9,.,ASSLGRGSYERY
TRBV27,TRBD2,ASSLLPGLAGVYEQY
TRBV4-1,.,ASSQDRGGTLLHEQY